This TCR beta chain was sequenced in a study of shared clonotypes between healthy human individuals. Nashville, Tennessee was home to all donors, each a Caucasian adult. At a deep level, the assay was run. The input for sorted-subset replicate PCRs was approximately 190 ng DNA, approximately 30,000 T cell genomes. Sequencing was performed with immunoSEQ multiplex PCR; in TCRdb, only in-frame clones are kept and a portion is missing. The sample shows millions of clones, 85% to 95% of them seen only once. This sequence originates from a man aged 18 to 29 in good health. The sequenced sample consisted of naive CD4+ T cells sorted from blood. Described subset: CD45RA+ positively selected.

CDR3 protein: CASSQDEGGAGGSYEQYF. The CDR3 DNA reads TGCGCCAGCAGCCAAGATGAAGGGGGAGCTGGGGGCTCCTACGAGCAGTACTTC. The chain is built from TRBV4-1 and TRBJ2-7; tentatively, D is TRBD1 (6 bases). There are 18 residues in the CDR3. The germline V gene has CDR1 MGHRA and CDR2 YSYEKL. Between the trimmed V and J ends, which lost 0 bases and 0 bases, there was a span of 18 bases.